These T cell receptor beta chains were read from a single sample in a study of shared clonotypes between healthy human individuals. Here immunoSEQ multiplex PCR was the method, and the copy in TCRdb shows in-frame clones only, minus some. Found here are 550,000 to 850,000 clones, roughly 72% of them singletons; the top ten hold under 2%. The sequenced sample consisted of memory CD4+ T cells sorted from blood. These receptors were taken from a woman aged 25 to 39 in good health. Each CDR3 is given with its conserved first and last residue. The D gene is left open where the match is weak. Only part of the rows carry a size: once, few, many, or a class if the clone is expanded.

D gene: NA; clone size: once; J gene: TRBJ1-1; V gene: TRBV27; CDR3 protein: CASYSPGLEAFF; CDR3 DNA: TGTGCCAGCTACTCCCCGGGGCTCGAAGCTTTCTTT
D gene: NA; clone size: NA; J gene: TRBJ2-3; V gene: TRBV21-1; CDR3 protein: CASSKGDSGSTDTQYF; CDR3 DNA: TGTGCCAGCAGCAAAGGCGATAGCGGTAGCACAGATACGCAGTATTTT
D gene: NA; clone size: many; J gene: TRBJ2-3; V gene: TRBV2; CDR3 protein: CASSALWQGASDTQYF; CDR3 DNA: TGTGCCAGCAGTGCGCTATGGCAGGGTGCCTCAGATACGCAGTATTTT
D gene: NA; clone size: NA; J gene: TRBJ2-4; V gene: TRBV4-1; CDR3 protein: CASSPPGRNKNIQYF; CDR3 DNA: TGCGCCAGCAGCCCCCCGGGGCGGAACAAAAACATTCAGTACTTC
D gene: NA; clone size: NA; J gene: TRBJ1-1; V gene: TRBV13; CDR3 protein: CASSLERGRGTEAFF; CDR3 DNA: TGTGCCAGCAGCTTAGAACGGGGGAGGGGCACTGAAGCTTTCTTT
D gene: TRBD1; clone size: NA; J gene: TRBJ1-1; V gene: TRBV19; CDR3 protein: CASSVRQGDTEAFF; CDR3 DNA: TGTGCCAGTAGTGTTAGACAGGGAGATACTGAAGCTTTCTTT
D gene: NA; clone size: NA; J gene: TRBJ2-3; V gene: TRBV10-3; CDR3 protein: CASTLGAGTDTQYF; CDR3 DNA: TGTGCCTCCACACTGGGGGCGGGCACAGATACGCAGTATTTT
D gene: NA; clone size: few; J gene: TRBJ2-3; V gene: TRBV28; CDR3 protein: CASSLGGTDTQYF; CDR3 DNA: TGTGCCAGCAGTTTAGGGGGCACAGATACGCAGTATTTT
D gene: TRBD2; clone size: NA; J gene: TRBJ2-5; V gene: TRBV5-1; CDR3 protein: CASRDVRTSGPQETQYF; CDR3 DNA: TGCGCCAGCAGGGACGTCAGGACTAGCGGCCCGCAAGAGACCCAGTACTTC
D gene: TRBD1; clone size: NA; J gene: TRBJ1-1; V gene: TRBV5-4; CDR3 protein: CASSTPDRGLGNTEAFF; CDR3 DNA: TGTGCCAGCAGCACTCCGGACAGGGGGCTTGGGAACACTGAAGCTTTCTTT
D gene: TRBD2; clone size: many; J gene: TRBJ2-7; V gene: TRBV27; CDR3 protein: CASKGGRGTYEQYF; CDR3 DNA: TGTGCCAGCAAGGGAGGGAGAGGAACCTACGAGCAGTACTTC
D gene: TRBD1; clone size: NA; J gene: TRBJ1-2; V gene: TRBV27; CDR3 protein: CASSLKQGSYGYTF; CDR3 DNA: TGTGCCAGCAGTTTGAAACAGGGGAGCTATGGCTACACCTTC
D gene: TRBD2; clone size: NA; J gene: TRBJ2-1; V gene: TRBV7-9; CDR3 protein: CASSSTSGRGNEQFF; CDR3 DNA: TGTGCCAGCAGCTCGACTAGCGGGAGGGGGAATGAGCAGTTCTTC
D gene: TRBD2; clone size: NA; J gene: TRBJ2-5; V gene: TRBV28; CDR3 protein: CASSLRTSRYLHF; CDR3 DNA: TGTGCCAGCAGTTTACGGACTAGCAGATACCTGCACTTC
D gene: TRBD2; clone size: NA; J gene: TRBJ2-7; V gene: TRBV5-1; CDR3 protein: CASSLEFSWLAGVLGYEQYF; CDR3 DNA: TGCGCCAGCAGCTTGGAATTCTCCTGGCTAGCGGGAGTATTAGGGTACGAGCAGTACTTC
D gene: TRBD2; clone size: few; J gene: TRBJ2-1; V gene: TRBV7-9; CDR3 protein: CASSLARGGSSYNEQFF; CDR3 DNA: TGTGCCAGCAGCTTAGCGCGCGGCGGGAGCTCCTACAATGAGCAGTTCTTC
D gene: NA; clone size: NA; J gene: TRBJ2-2; V gene: TRBV5-1; CDR3 protein: CASSLPWGEATRLGANTGELFF; CDR3 DNA: TGCGCCAGCAGCTTGCCGTGGGGGGAGGCCACCCGCCTTGGGGCGAACACCGGGGAGCTGTTTTTT
D gene: NA; clone size: NA; J gene: TRBJ2-4; V gene: TRBV10-1; CDR3 protein: CASSAFAKNIQYF; CDR3 DNA: TGCGCCAGCAGTGCATTCGCGAAAAACATTCAGTACTTC
D gene: TRBD2; clone size: NA; J gene: TRBJ2-1; V gene: TRBV5-1; CDR3 protein: CASSSTGTSGSYEQFF; CDR3 DNA: TGCGCCAGCAGCTCTACCGGGACTAGCGGGAGCTATGAGCAGTTCTTC
D gene: TRBD2; clone size: NA; J gene: TRBJ2-1; V gene: TRBV5-1; CDR3 protein: CASSPGSGAYNEQFF; CDR3 DNA: TGCGCCAGCAGCCCTGGGAGCGGGGCCTACAATGAGCAGTTCTTC
D gene: TRBD2; clone size: few; J gene: TRBJ2-5; V gene: TRBV7-2; CDR3 protein: CASSHNVLAGEETQYF; CDR3 DNA: TGTGCCAGCAGCCATAACGTACTAGCGGGAGAAGAGACCCAGTACTTC
D gene: TRBD2; clone size: NA; J gene: TRBJ2-1; V gene: TRBV5-1; CDR3 protein: CASRSGTSGNSEQFF; CDR3 DNA: TGCGCCAGCCGTTCCGGGACTAGCGGGAACAGTGAGCAGTTCTTC
D gene: TRBD1; clone size: NA; J gene: TRBJ1-1; V gene: TRBV28; CDR3 protein: CASSSTGTAKLGAFF; CDR3 DNA: TGTGCCAGCAGTTCTACCGGGACAGCTAAGCTGGGGGCTTTCTTT
D gene: TRBD2; clone size: NA; J gene: TRBJ2-7; V gene: TRBV4-1; CDR3 protein: CASSQERLAESYEQYF; CDR3 DNA: TGCGCCAGCAGCCAAGAGAGACTAGCGGAATCCTACGAGCAGTACTTC
D gene: TRBD2; clone size: NA; J gene: TRBJ2-5; V gene: TRBV6-6; CDR3 protein: CASSHGLAGGSETQYF; CDR3 DNA: TGTGCCAGCAGTCACGGACTAGCGGGAGGGTCGGAGACCCAGTACTTC